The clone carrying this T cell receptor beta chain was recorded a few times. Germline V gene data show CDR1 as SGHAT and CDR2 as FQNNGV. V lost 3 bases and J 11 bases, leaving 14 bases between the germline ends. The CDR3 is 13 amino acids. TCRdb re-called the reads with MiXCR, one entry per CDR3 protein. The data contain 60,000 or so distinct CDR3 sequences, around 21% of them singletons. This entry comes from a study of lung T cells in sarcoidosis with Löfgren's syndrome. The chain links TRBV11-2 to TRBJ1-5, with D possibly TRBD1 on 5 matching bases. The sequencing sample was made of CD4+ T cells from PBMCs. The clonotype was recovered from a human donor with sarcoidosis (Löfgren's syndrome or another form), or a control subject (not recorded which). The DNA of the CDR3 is TGTGCCAGCAGCTTCACTTTACTGGGGGCCCAGCATTTT. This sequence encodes CASSFTLLGAQHF.